This TCR beta chain is drawn from a study of blood T cell repertoires in COVID-19. Study-level background: Spain, Italy and the United States supplied samples that represented acute and convalescent COVID-19. Nucleic acid was either cDNA or gDNA, and it came from T cells, B-cell-depleted T cells, or PBMCs.

This CDR3 is built from 14 residues. Trimming removed 5 bases from V and 3 bases from J, with 11 bases in between. Per the germline V gene, CDR1 is MRHNA and CDR2 is SNTAGT. Per the study methods: Reference gene primer amplification in the assay estimated nucleated cell counts. Using immunoSEQ multiplex PCR, the repertoire was profiled, and TCRdb retains in-frame clones only, with some absent. V, J and clone size reflect that table, while D and trimming were determined from the DNA. The table records 200,000 to 300,000 clones, approximately 83% of them present only once. V gene TRBV6-4 combines with J gene TRBJ1-5; D is perhaps TRBD1 (6 bases). The material sequenced was peripheral blood. The receptor was derived from a human donor in a cohort sampled during active COVID-19. The CDR3, as DNA: TGTGCCAGCAGTCCAGGACAGTCCAATCAGCCCCAGCATTTT. Protein product: CASSPGQSNQPQHF.